This TCR beta chain was retrieved from a study of shared clonotypes between healthy human individuals. Here immunoSEQ multiplex PCR was the method, and the copy in TCRdb shows in-frame clones only, minus some. The table records approximately 2.5 million clones, about 92% of them present only once. The germline V gene has CDR1 MNHEY and CDR2 SMNVEV (reference sequence). Trimming took 3 bases from V and 2 from J; bases not matched to a gene: 9. The CDR3 length is 17 residues. The chain employs TRBV27 and TRBJ2-3; TRBD2 agrees at 9 bases. The clonotype originates from a man younger than 30 in good health. Sequencing was performed on naive CD4+ T cells sorted from blood. Subset defined: CD45RA+ positively selected. Written as DNA, the CDR3 is TGTGCCAGCAGTTTCCTAGGACTAGCGAGTTTCACAGATACGCAGTATTTT. It specifies CASSFLGLASFTDTQYF.